Presented here are 32 T cell receptor beta chains from one specimen sequenced in a study of CDR3 diversity in severe acne. TCRdb reprocessed the PCR reads via MiXCR and lists one record per CDR3 protein. This table holds roughly 81,000 distinct CDR3 sequences, 48% found once. The material sequenced was blood. All receptors come from a male donor in good health, serving as a control.

This clonotype was observed a single time. The chain is built from TRBV29-1 and TRBJ1-1; D possibly corresponds to TRBD1 (6 bases). Germline CDR1 is SQVTM and CDR2 is ANQGSEA. The V end lost 8 bases, the J end lost 8 bases, and 15 bases lay between the germline ends. The CDR3 is 11 amino acids. The CDR3 spells CSQGRDNEAFF. For the CDR3, the DNA is TGCAGCCAAGGGCGGGACAACGAAGCTTTCTTT.

This clonotype was seen many times. The chain uses TRBV4-1 and TRBJ1-2; D not certain. CDR3 length equals 14 residues. CDR1 and CDR2 from the germline V gene are MGHRA and YSYEKL. V lost 1 base to trimming and J lost 2 bases, with 8 bases between them. CDR3 DNA: TGCGCCAGCAGCCAAGTGGTCAAGAACTATGGCTACACCTTC. Translated, it gives CASSQVVKNYGYTF.

The chain joins TRBV29-1 to TRBJ2-5; maybe TRBD2 (6 bases). With 4 bases removed from V and 3 bases from J, the gap between germline ends came to 15 bases. Germline values: CDR1 SQVTM, CDR2 ANQGSEA. The CDR3 is 14 amino acids. The CDR3 DNA is TGCAGCGTTGGCCCGACGGGCGGGAAAGAGACCCAGTACTTC. Translating gives CSVGPTGGKETQYF.

There are a few counts of this clonotype. CDR3 region: CASRTSGRVVETQYF. In DNA form, the CDR3 reads TGTGCCAGCAGGACTAGCGGGAGGGTAGTTGAGACCCAGTACTTC. The V gene is TRBV2, the J gene TRBJ2-5; the match to TRBD2 covers 14 bases. The germline CDR1 and CDR2 sequences are SNHLY and FYNNEI. The V and J ends lost 6 bases and 5 bases, in that order; junction bases with no gene match: 5. The CDR3 length is 15 residues.

This clonotype was picked up one time. The chain joins TRBV6-4 to TRBJ2-5; TRBD1 matches at 9 bases. Germline-derived CDR1 and CDR2 are MRHNA and SNTAGT. J lost 2 bases, V lost 0 bases, and 4 bases had no gene match. The CDR3 spans 16 residues. The CDR3 loop reads CASSDSGTGRQETQYF. The CDR3 bases are TGTGCCAGCAGTGACTCCGGGACAGGGAGACAAGAGACCCAGTACTTC.

This clonotype was seen at least ten times. The CDR3 spells CSVGGQGQTEQYF. Written as DNA, the CDR3 is TGCAGCGTGGGGGGACAGGGGCAAACGGAGCAGTACTTC. This chain joins TRBV29-1 and TRBJ2-7; 10 bases fit TRBD1. The V segment lost 6 bases and the J segment 7 bases; nucleotides outside the gene matches: 9. The CDR3 runs to 13 residues. CDR1 is SQVTM, CDR2 ANQGSEA, per germline.

A few counts support this clonotype. The chain employs TRBV6-1 and TRBJ2-3, with 7 bases matching TRBD2. The length of the CDR3 is 15 residues. With V trimmed by 1 base and J by 2 bases, 3 bases remained unmatched. Germline V gene data show CDR1 as MNHNS and CDR2 as SASEGT. The CDR3 loop is CASSEGGGYTDTQYF. The CDR3 DNA follows: TGTGCCAGCAGTGAAGGGGGGGGTTACACAGATACGCAGTATTTT.

V usage is TRBV19 and J usage is TRBJ2-2; the D is unclear. The CDR3 is 14 residues long. Germline V lookup: CDR1 LNHDA, CDR2 SQIVND (reference sequence). Trimming pared 6 bases from V and 5 bases from J, leaving 13 bases between. The CDR3 region has the DNA TGTGCCAGTAGCCCCGGACCGTCTACCGGGGAGCTGTTTTTT. It is translated as CASSPGPSTGELFF. Full variable domain (rest looked up from reference TRBV19 and TRBJ2-2): DGGITQSPKYLFRKEGQNVTLSCEQNLNHDAMYWYRQDPGQGLRLIYYSQIVNDFQKGDIAEGYSVSREKKESFPLTVTSAQKNPTAFYLCASSPGPSTGELFFGEGSRLTVL.

The chain employs TRBV24-1 and TRBJ2-5, with D perhaps matching TRBD1 or TRBD2 (5 bases each). Germline V gene data show CDR1 as KGHDR and CDR2 as SFDVKD. The length of the CDR3 is 13 residues. V was clipped by 3 bases and J by 4 bases, with 8 bases between them. The CDR3, as DNA: TGTGCCACCAGTGATGGGGGAGTAGAGACCCAGTACTTC. Protein product: CATSDGGVETQYF.

In this sample, this clonotype is medium-sized. The chain has TRBV7-3 and TRBJ2-1; D unclear. CDR3 length: 12 amino acids. In germline, CDR1 is SGHTA, CDR2 FQGTGA. Trimming pared 5 bases from V and 7 bases from J, leaving 9 bases between. The CDR3 DNA reads as TGTGCCAGCAGCGCGCAGGAGAATGAGCAGTTCTTC. Protein: CASSAQENEQFF.

The table lists this clonotype with many counts. This rearrangement joins TRBV28 to TRBJ1-5; no firm D call. CDR1 MDHEN and CDR2 SYDVKM come from the germline V gene. V was shortened by 4 bases and J by 2 bases, with 6 bases between the two germline ends. The CDR3 has 13 residues. CDR3 sequence (DNA): TGTGCCAGCAGTTCTTTCGGCAATCAGCCCCAGCATTTT. Protein: CASSSFGNQPQHF.

This clonotype was counted ten times or more. The V gene is TRBV7-3, the J gene TRBJ1-1; TRBD1 agrees at 7 bases. The germline gives CDR1 SGHTA, CDR2 FQGTGA. The CDR3 has 16 residues. V lost 5 bases to trimming and J lost 4 bases; unmatched junction nucleotides: 13. CDR3 sequence: CASSDQSRGLGTEAFF. The CDR3 nucleotides read TGTGCCAGCAGCGACCAAAGCAGGGGGTTGGGCACTGAAGCTTTCTTT.

This chain links TRBV11-2 with TRBJ2-7; a weak D match, TRBD2 (7 bases). The J call is doubtful: the DNA matches TRBJ2-1 better. Looked up from germline, CDR1 is SGHAT and CDR2 is FQNNGV. There are 12 residues in the CDR3. The CDR3 region has the DNA TGTGCCAGCAGCTGGGGGGGGCATGAGCAGTTCTTC. Translation: CASSWGGHEQFF.

By frequency in the sample, this clonotype is medium-sized. This rearrangement joins TRBV25-1 to TRBJ1-5, with D hard to call. The CDR3 totals 16 residues. The ends were cut back, 1 base at V and 4 bases at J, with 14 bases in the middle. The V gene's germline CDR1 is MGHDK and CDR2 SYGVNS. Here the CDR3 DNA reads TGTGCCAGCAGTGAATCTGAGGGAGGCGCAAATCAGCCCCAGCATTTT. It encodes CASSESEGGANQPQHF.

This clonotype has only a few counts. Possible read error: a much larger clone is one base away. This chain joins TRBV12-3 or TRBV12-4 and TRBJ1-5; TRBD1 might be the D (6 bases). The CDR3 is made up of 13 amino acids. Trimming took 4 bases from V and 5 from J, leaving 9 bases between them. The chain's CDR3 is CASSSGGDQPQHF. CDR3 nucleotide sequence: TGTGCCAGCAGTTCCGGGGGCGATCAGCCCCAGCATTTT.

The chain couples TRBV24-1 to TRBJ1-5; the D is unclear. Trimming shortened V by 2 bases and J by 7 bases, and 5 bases separated the two germline ends. The V gene's germline CDR1 is KGHDR and CDR2 SFDVKD. The length of the CDR3 is 12 residues. The chain's CDR3 is CATSDSGQPQHF. CDR3 nucleotides: TGTGCCACCAGTGATTCAGGCCAGCCCCAGCATTTT.

The chain links TRBV10-2 to TRBJ1-2; 8 bases align to TRBD1. Germline lookup yields CDR1 WSHSY and CDR2 SAAADI. V trimming: 2 bases; J trimming: 4 bases; junction bases outside the gene matches: 9. This CDR3 is built from 16 residues. The CDR3 DNA follows: TGCGCCAGCAGTGAGCCGATACAGGGGGTTCGCTATGGCTACACCTTC. It is translated as CASSEPIQGVRYGYTF.

This clonotype was observed a single time. The chain uses TRBV10-3 and TRBJ2-7; 10 positions agree with TRBD1. This CDR3 comprises 14 residues. V was clipped by 10 bases and J by 4 bases; unmatched bases: 10. Germline V gene data show CDR1 as ENHRY and CDR2 as SYGVKD. The CDR3 nucleotides are TGTGCCAGCAGGACAGGGGGAAGAGGATACGAGCAGTACTTC. Its protein is CASRTGGRGYEQYF.

This clonotype showed up many times. The CDR3 coding sequence is TGTGCCAGCTCACCGGCAGGGGAAGAGACCCAGTACTTC. This translates into CASSPAGEETQYF. The chain has TRBV18 and TRBJ2-5, with D perhaps TRBD1 (6 bases). The germline gives CDR1 KGHSH, CDR2 LQKENI. The CDR3 runs 13 residues. V shed 3 bases and J shed 3 bases, with 8 bases lying between them.

V is TRBV4-1 and J is TRBJ1-5; D is uncertain. The CDR3 is 14 residues long. Trimming left V 0 bases short and J 6 bases short, with 9 bases between. The germline gives CDR1 MGHRA, CDR2 YSYEKL. CDR3 loop: CASSQEPGIQPQHF. The CDR3, as DNA: TGCGCCAGCAGCCAAGAGCCGGGGATTCAGCCCCAGCATTTT.

V usage is TRBV7-3 and J usage is TRBJ1-1; D perhaps matches TRBD1 (6 bases). CDR3 length: 17 amino acids. V was clipped by 0 bases and J by 7 bases, with 21 bases between them. CDR1 and CDR2 (germline): SGHTA, FQGTGA. CDR3 bases: TGTGCCAGCAGCTTAACCCCTCCCGCCCGGGACACATTTGAAGCTTTCTTT. It translates to CASSLTPPARDTFEAFF.

This chain uses TRBV24-1 with TRBJ2-1; maybe TRBD2 (7 bases). V was clipped by 3 bases and J by 8 bases, with 19 bases between them. CDR1 and CDR2 from the germline V gene are KGHDR and SFDVKD. The CDR3 consists of 16 residues. DNA for the CDR3: TGTGCCACCAGTGATGGCGGTGGGGGGGCCACGGATGAGCAGTTCTTC. Translating gives CATSDGGGGATDEQFF.

This clonotype was counted only a few times. The V and J genes are TRBV4-2 and TRBJ2-3; TRBD2 matches at 7 bases. CDR3 length: 15 amino acids. Germline lookup yields CDR1 LGHNA and CDR2 YNFKEQ. V gave up 1 base and J gave up 2 bases; unmatched junction bases: 3. Written as DNA, the CDR3 is TGTGCCAGCAGCCAAGCGGAGCGGGACACAGATACGCAGTATTTT. It specifies CASSQAERDTDTQYF.

This clonotype was observed once. Because it lacks the conserved phenylalanine or tryptophan at the end, this CDR3 is likely a read error. Because the CDR3's place on the DNA is in doubt, the DNA is left out and the CDR3 is given as listed by TCRdb. The V gene is TRBV5-5, the J gene TRBJ2-2; TRBD1, the table's D call, lacks a check against the DNA. From its first to its last residue, the CDR3 has 10 amino acids. The V gene's germline CDR1 is SGHKS and CDR2 YYEKEE (reference sequence). The CDR3 sequence: CASKRDGAFY.

V gene TRBV2 combines with J gene TRBJ2-2; perhaps TRBD2 as D (7 bases). CDR1 is SNHLY and CDR2 is FYNNEI in the germline V gene. CDR3 length equals 14 residues. V was trimmed by 6 bases and J by 1 base, leaving 9 bases between them. The CDR3 bases are TGTGCCAGCAGGGGGGGGCTGAACACCGGGGAGCTGTTTTTT. Translating gives CASRGGLNTGELFF.

The chain recombines TRBV7-9 with TRBJ2-3, with 13 bases lining up with TRBD2. The CDR3 runs 18 residues. Germline assignment: CDR1 SEHNR and CDR2 FQNEAQ (reference sequence). Unmatched junction bases numbered 9, after V lost 5 bases and J lost 1 base. The CDR3 reads CASSTGTSGTLGTDTQYF. The CDR3, as DNA: TGTGCCAGCAGCACCGGGACTAGCGGGACGTTAGGCACAGATACGCAGTATTTT.

The chain employs TRBV9 and TRBJ2-2; 14 nucleotides agree with TRBD2. Germline CDR1 and CDR2: SGDLS and YYNGEE. Trimming at V came to 5 bases and at J to 8 bases, leaving 8 bases not matched to a gene. CDR3 length: 16 amino acids. The CDR3 sequence is CASSTGLAGGGGELFF. The CDR3 DNA follows: TGTGCCAGCAGTACAGGACTAGCGGGGGGTGGAGGGGAGCTGTTTTTT.

The chain has TRBV19 and TRBJ1-1, with unresolved D. There are 13 residues in the CDR3. The V and J ends lost 2 bases and 4 bases respectively, with 8 bases between them. Germline loops: CDR1 LNHDA, CDR2 SQIVND (reference sequence). This chain's CDR3 is CASSIPGLTEAFF. The CDR3, as DNA: TGTGCCAGTAGTATACCAGGACTCACTGAAGCTTTCTTT.

In its sample, this clonotype was seen many times. This chain joins TRBV18 and TRBJ1-4; the D gene is possibly TRBD1 (6 bases). The germline V gene encodes CDR1 KGHSH and CDR2 LQKENI. The CDR3 sequence is 14 residues long. Trimming left V 6 bases short and J 5 bases short, with 13 bases between. In DNA, the CDR3 is TGTGCCAGCTCGCGGACAGTAACGAATGAAAAACTGTTTTTT. Its protein is CASSRTVTNEKLFF.

This clonotype was found many times. The chain joins TRBV7-9 to TRBJ1-4, with 7 bases matching TRBD1. Trimming took 7 bases from V and 5 from J; bases not matched to a gene: 19. CDR3 size: 18 residues. Germline assignment: CDR1 SEHNR and CDR2 FQNEAQ (reference sequence). The CDR3 reads CASKADRSFPFRNEKLFF. Here the CDR3 DNA reads TGTGCCAGCAAGGCGGACAGGTCATTCCCTTTCCGGAATGAAAAACTGTTTTTT. Based on the CDR3 plus reference TRBV7-9 and TRBJ1-4, the full variable domain is DTGVSQNPRHKITKRGQNVTFRCDPISEHNRLYWYRQTLGQGPEFLTYFQNEAQLEKSRLLSDRFSAERPKGSFSTLEIQRTEQGDSAMYLCASKADRSFPFRNEKLFFGSGTQLSVL.

CDR3 nucleotide sequence: TGTGCCAGCAGTCTCAGCAGGGAAGGGAACGAGCAGTACTTC. This encodes CASSLSREGNEQYF. The chain links TRBV2 to TRBJ2-7, with D possibly being TRBD1 (5 bases). V was pared by 5 bases and J by 5 bases, with 16 bases between. Germline V gene lookup returns CDR1 SNHLY and CDR2 FYNNEI. This CDR3 region has 14 residues. Full variable domain (outside the CDR3, taken from reference TRBV2 and TRBJ2-7): EPEVTQTPSHQVTQMGQEVILRCVPISNHLYFYWYRQILGQKVEFLVSFYNNEISEKSEIFDDQFSVERPDGSNFTLKIRSTKLEDSAMYFCASSLSREGNEQYFGPGTRLTVT.

In its sample, this clonotype was seen many times. A read error may explain this, as a much larger clone is one base away. The V call is TRBV20-1, the J call TRBJ2-7; unclear D gene. With 3 bases removed from V and 3 bases from J, the gap between germline ends came to 6 bases. The CDR3 runs 11 residues. Looked up from germline, CDR1 is DFQATT and CDR2 is SNEGSKA (reference sequence). Written as DNA, the CDR3 is TGCAGTGCTAGGGGGTACTACGAGCAGTACTTC. Translating it yields CSARGYYEQYF.